These T cell receptor beta chains were read from a single sample in a study of control samples from healthy donors and cancer patients. Generated by immunoSEQ multiplex PCR, the TCRdb table keeps only in-frame clones and is missing some. This sample yields some 150,000 clones, of which 91% are seen a single time; roughly 3.2% belongs to the top ten. What was sequenced was blood. The receptors were sampled from a man aged 30-40 years in good health. CDR3s include the opening cysteine and the closing phenylalanine or tryptophan. Fields, in order: J gene, D gene, V gene, CDR3 length, clone size, CDR3 protein, CDR3 DNA. A D gene is named only where the DNA matches it firmly. Clone size is stated in some rows and not others, as once, few, many or a class when expanded.

J: TRBJ2-7
D: NA
V: TRBV27
length: 14
size: NA
CDR3: CASSLWRGVREQYF
DNA: TGTGCCAGCAGTTTATGGAGAGGGGTCCGCGAGCAGTACTTC

J: TRBJ1-2
D: NA
V: TRBV27
length: 16
size: NA
CDR3: CASSLSASWGREGYTF
DNA: TGTGCCAGCAGTTTATCGGCCTCGTGGGGGCGGGAGGGCTACACCTTC

J: TRBJ1-6
D: NA
V: TRBV10-1
length: 17
size: NA
CDR3: CASRPPGVLLPNSPLHF
DNA: TGCGCCAGCAGGCCTCCCGGGGTGCTCCTACCTAATTCACCCCTCCACTTT

J: TRBJ1-4
D: NA
V: TRBV15
length: 12
size: NA
CDR3: CATSSRLEKLFF
DNA: TGTGCCACCAGCTCTCGGCTAGAGAAACTGTTTTTT

J: TRBJ1-1
D: TRBD1
V: TRBV10-2
length: 12
size: NA
CDR3: CASNDRGPEAFF
DNA: TGCGCCAGCAACGACAGGGGTCCTGAAGCTTTCTTT

J: TRBJ1-1
D: NA
V: TRBV24-1
length: 18
size: NA
CDR3: CATSAIRGRREMNTEAFF
DNA: TGTGCCACCAGTGCGATCCGGGGGCGCCGGGAGATGAACACTGAAGCTTTCTTT

J: TRBJ1-5
D: NA
V: TRBV25-1
length: 14
size: NA
CDR3: CASSEAGANQPQHF
DNA: TGTGCCAGCAGTGAAGCAGGGGCCAATCAGCCCCAGCATTTT

J: TRBJ1-1
D: NA
V: TRBV6-1
length: 14
size: NA
CDR3: CASSEGAVNTEAFF
DNA: TGTGCCAGCAGTGAAGGGGCAGTGAACACTGAAGCTTTCTTT

J: TRBJ1-5
D: NA
V: TRBV27
length: 12
size: NA
CDR3: CASSPSNQPQHF
DNA: TGTGCCAGCAGTCCCTCTAACCAGCCCCAGCATTTT

J: TRBJ2-5
D: TRBD2
V: TRBV27
length: 16
size: NA
CDR3: CASSSRFRGVEETQYF
DNA: TGTGCCAGCAGTTCCCGTTTTCGGGGGGTAGAAGAGACCCAGTACTTC

J: TRBJ1-2
D: TRBD1
V: TRBV6-5
length: 13
size: once
CDR3: CASSQGASRGYTF
DNA: TGTGCCAGCAGCCAGGGGGCTAGTCGAGGCTACACCTTC

J: TRBJ2-7
D: TRBD1
V: TRBV10-2
length: 15
size: NA
CDR3: CASKPGQGMVYEQYF
DNA: TGCGCCAGCAAACCGGGACAGGGAATGGTCTACGAGCAGTACTTC

J: TRBJ1-5
D: TRBD1
V: TRBV19
length: 13
size: NA
CDR3: CASRDRGNQPQHF
DNA: TGTGCCAGTAGAGACAGGGGCAATCAGCCCCAGCATTTT

J: TRBJ2-1
D: TRBD2
V: TRBV5-1
length: 17
size: NA
CDR3: CASSSGLAGNSYNEQFF
DNA: TGCGCCAGCAGCTCCGGACTAGCGGGGAACAGTTACAATGAGCAGTTCTTC

J: TRBJ2-1
D: TRBD2
V: TRBV11-2
length: 21
size: once
CDR3: CASSLDILAGAFSSSYNEQFF
DNA: TGTGCCAGCAGTTTAGATATACTAGCGGGGGCCTTTTCGAGCTCCTACAATGAGCAGTTCTTC

J: TRBJ1-2
D: NA
V: TRBV12-5
length: 15
size: NA
CDR3: CASGANLAQWSGYTF
DNA: TGTGCTAGTGGTGCCAATCTCGCCCAGTGGAGTGGCTACACCTTC

J: TRBJ1-1
D: TRBD1
V: TRBV27
length: 15
size: NA
CDR3: CASSTRGTGGFEAFF
DNA: TGTGCCAGCAGTACCCGTGGGACAGGGGGGTTTGAAGCTTTCTTT

J: TRBJ2-3
D: NA
V: TRBV7-3
length: 13
size: NA
CDR3: CASSLTGTDTQYF
DNA: TGTGCCAGCAGCTTAACAGGGACAGATACGCAGTATTTT

J: TRBJ2-1
D: NA
V: TRBV6-1
length: 12
size: NA
CDR3: CASSEVHGEQFF
DNA: TGTGCCAGCAGTGAAGTGCACGGTGAGCAGTTCTTC

J: TRBJ1-3
D: NA
V: TRBV5-1
length: 16
size: NA
CDR3: CASSLEGGSSGNTIYF
DNA: TGCGCCAGCAGCTTGGAGGGGGGAAGCTCTGGAAACACCATATATTTT

J: TRBJ1-2
D: NA
V: TRBV5-5
length: 12
size: NA
CDR3: CASSRREDGYTF
DNA: TGTGCCAGCAGCCGAAGGGAGGACGGCTACACCTTC

J: TRBJ1-6
D: NA
V: TRBV27
length: 18
size: few
CDR3: CASSLMWGGSSYNSPLHF
DNA: TGTGCCAGCAGTTTAATGTGGGGCGGCAGCTCCTATAATTCACCCCTCCACTTT

J: TRBJ1-2
D: NA
V: TRBV5-1
length: 13
size: NA
CDR3: CASRPTGEYGYTF
DNA: TGCGCCAGCAGACCGACGGGGGAGTATGGCTACACCTTC

J: TRBJ2-3
D: NA
V: TRBV28
length: 13
size: NA
CDR3: CASSLSIPDTQYF
DNA: TGTGCCAGCAGTTTATCTATTCCAGATACGCAGTATTTT

J: TRBJ2-2
D: TRBD2
V: TRBV2
length: 17
size: NA
CDR3: CASRPMLAGLNTGELFF
DNA: TGTGCCAGCAGACCCATGTTAGCGGGACTAAACACCGGGGAGCTGTTTTTT

J: TRBJ2-7
D: NA
V: TRBV12-5
length: 11
size: NA
CDR3: CASAFGNEQYF
DNA: TGTGCTAGTGCCTTTGGGAACGAGCAGTACTTC

J: TRBJ2-1
D: NA
V: TRBV9
length: 15
size: NA
CDR3: CASSVGVGSSNEQFF
DNA: TGTGCCAGCAGCGTAGGGGTTGGTAGTAGCAATGAGCAGTTCTTC

J: TRBJ1-3
D: NA
V: TRBV9
length: 15
size: NA
CDR3: CASSVDPRTGNTIYF
DNA: TGTGCCAGCAGCGTAGACCCCAGAACTGGAAACACCATATATTTT

J: TRBJ2-1
D: NA
V: TRBV18
length: 16
size: NA
CDR3: CASSQQLPSSYNEQFF
DNA: TGTGCCAGCTCACAACAACTCCCCAGCTCCTACAATGAGCAGTTCTTC

J: TRBJ1-4
D: NA
V: TRBV7-8
length: 13
size: once
CDR3: CASIRGVGEKLFF
DNA: TGTGCCAGCATACGGGGTGTAGGAGAAAAACTGTTTTTT

J: TRBJ2-2
D: TRBD2
V: TRBV5-1
length: 16
size: NA
CDR3: CASSSSGGPNTGELFF
DNA: TGCGCCAGCAGCAGTAGCGGGGGGCCGAACACCGGGGAGCTGTTTTTT

J: TRBJ2-7
D: TRBD2
V: TRBV27
length: 14
size: NA
CDR3: CASSLVAGGNEQYF
DNA: TGTGCCAGCAGTTTAGTTGCGGGGGGGAACGAGCAGTACTTC

J: TRBJ2-7
D: NA
V: TRBV27
length: 11
size: NA
CDR3: CASIKGYEQYF
DNA: TGTGCCAGCATCAAGGGTTACGAGCAGTACTTC

J: TRBJ2-1
D: NA
V: TRBV24-1
length: 15
size: NA
CDR3: CATSLSRGPGGEQFF
DNA: TGTGCCACCAGCTTATCCCGGGGGCCGGGAGGTGAGCAGTTCTTC

J: TRBJ1-3
D: NA
V: TRBV19
length: 16
size: NA
CDR3: CASSIAEGSSGNTIYF
DNA: TGTGCCAGTAGTATAGCTGAGGGGTCCTCTGGAAACACCATATATTTT

J: TRBJ1-4
D: NA
V: TRBV18
length: 15
size: once
CDR3: CASSPGVQEAEKLFF
DNA: TGTGCCAGCTCACCAGGGGTCCAGGAGGCTGAAAAACTGTTTTTT

J: TRBJ1-1
D: NA
V: TRBV12-3/TRBV12-4
length: 13
size: NA
CDR3: CASRWDTLTEAFF
DNA: TGTGCCAGCAGGTGGGACACTCTGACTGAAGCTTTCTTT

J: TRBJ2-1
D: TRBD2
V: TRBV27
length: 16
size: NA
CDR3: CASQTSGGAPYNEQFF
DNA: TGTGCCAGCCAAACTAGCGGGGGGGCCCCATACAATGAGCAGTTCTTC

J: TRBJ2-7
D: NA
V: TRBV6-1
length: 14
size: NA
CDR3: CASSDVRNPYEQYF
DNA: TGTGCCAGCAGTGATGTTAGGAATCCCTACGAGCAGTACTTC

J: TRBJ1-1
D: NA
V: TRBV9
length: 13
size: NA
CDR3: CASSGLRYTEAFF
DNA: TGTGCCAGCAGCGGGCTCAGGTACACTGAAGCTTTCTTT

J: TRBJ2-7
D: TRBD1
V: TRBV7-8
length: 15
size: many
CDR3: CASSLNPDRVNEQYF
DNA: TGTGCCAGCAGCTTAAACCCTGACAGGGTCAACGAGCAGTACTTC